This T cell receptor beta chain was found in a study of cytomegalovirus exposure and HLA in healthy donors (dated by TCRdb to 2016 to 2017). Broadly, across the study: An earlier analysis of a few hundred of the donors reported about 260 Gb of sequence data and about 120 million unique TCR beta sequences obtained from about 179 million T cells. The number of donors typed differed by locus, with roughly 620-640 for A, B, C, DRB1 and DQB1, 522 for DQA1, about 610 for DPA1, and roughly 450 for DPB1. Among 300 to 500 genotyped donors of the cohort, an average of around 220,000 unique TCR beta nucleotide sequences was sequenced per donor, of which 15% to 20% were non-productive. HLA typing covered class I and class II loci at four-digit resolution. The study was designed to test whether signatures of past pathogen exposure could be identified by cataloging public T cell receptors. Donor age, sex, ethnicity and CMV serostatus were compiled alongside the repertoire data. A later genetic analysis took genome-wide SNP genotypes for about 55% of the roughly 670 donors and used that subset as a discovery cohort. Roughly five DR-DQ haplotypes were handled as single units for association and clustering because linkage in the cohort was strong. To predict cytomegalovirus infection status, the study brought together high-throughput TCR immunosequencing, statistical association of individual TCRs with disease status, and machine learning. The T cell repertoires of 550 to 850 subjects were profiled by immunosequencing and related to cytomegalovirus serostatus. To study patterns of TCR occurrence, a later analysis re-analyzed previously published TCR beta repertoires from 666 donors and added high-resolution HLA genotyping. Along with the 666-subject first cohort, a separate validation cohort of over a hundred different subjects was used. The later analysis used no new phenotypic data to find candidate immune exposures, relying instead on TCR beta sequences and their occurrence across donors. In an earlier analysis of several hundred of the donors, high-throughput TCR beta sequencing was used to judge whether each TCR beta V gene segment behaved as functional or pseudogenic. Around 330 gigabases of sequencing data and roughly 80 million unique TCR sequences made up an early release that covered roughly 670 HLA-typed donors. Every repertoire in the discovery cohort had been generated on one and the same sequencing platform. Of the roughly 410 genotyped donors, 81% were placed in the genetic ancestry cluster associated with self-reported Caucasian donors.

The library was made by the immunoSEQ multiplex PCR assay. For the multiplex PCR, a mixture combining 60 forward primers for TCR Vbeta segments and 13 reverse primers for TCR Jbeta segments was used. The CDR3 region of rearranged TCR beta genes was amplified from genomic DNA by a multiplex PCR assay. The Illumina HiSeq System was used to sequence the amplified TCR beta libraries as 87-base-pair reads. As for how the authors treated the data: In a later analysis, roughly 80 million unique TCR beta chains were counted across the approximately 620 repertoires, and roughly 10 million of these chains were shared by at least two donors. A nearest-neighbor algorithm error-corrected the raw reads and collapsed the reads into unique sequences, merging closely related sequences to remove PCR and sequencing errors. To assign V, D and J gene segments, CDR3 sequences were aligned to IMGT reference sequences. For a sequence to be retained, a match of at least six nucleotides to both a V gene segment and a J gene segment was required. Rearrangements were classified as productive when the CDR3 lacked stop codons and remained in frame with V and J, and all other rearrangements were classified as non-productive. Following IMGT convention, CDR3 was defined as the stretch from the second conserved V-encoded cysteine to the conserved J-encoded phenylalanine. Sequences without an unambiguous match to a single V gene segment were excluded from the earlier analysis of a few hundred of the donors. An earlier analysis of several hundred of the donors called V segments functional above 56.7% productive rearrangements and segregating when the between-donor standard deviation exceeded 5%. A statistical classification framework was built to diagnose cytomegalovirus status from the catalog of TCR beta chain sequences. V and J gene assignment, in a later analysis, came from comparing TCR nucleotide sequences with IMGT/GENE-DB human TR gene sequences. A later analysis assigned CDR3 sequences and most-parsimonious VDJ recombination scenarios with the TCRdist pipeline. In a later analysis, each TCR beta chain was defined by its CDR3 amino acid sequence together with its V-gene family, and reads without a unique V-gene family were excluded. To address suspected cross-contamination and a sequencing artifact, a later analysis removed 450 to 700 highly shared, low-generation-probability nucleotide sequences. In a later analysis, a clonal expansion index was calculated for each public chain from normalized within-repertoire ranks of inferred template counts. In a later analysis, generation probabilities were computed with a VDJ recombination model fitted to out-of-frame rearrangements, and the resulting probabilities were checked against IGoR. In a later analysis, TCR-TCR, TCR-HLA and TCR-CMV co-occurrence was scored with hypergeometric tests, and a repertoire-size bias correction was applied to TCR pairs. In a later analysis, false discovery rates were estimated by permuting HLA or CMV assignments 20 times. In a later analysis, co-occurring TCRs were grouped using DBSCAN, with TCRdist sequence similarity added in when clustering inside HLA-allele-positive subsets. For co-occurrence clustering, repertoires with fewer than 30,000 or more than 120,000 public chains were excluded, along with about five repertoires with anomalous nucleotide sharing. The table comes from immuneACCESS by way of TCRdb, which keeps in-frame sequences with V and J called. Part of the clones is missing from these tables; in studies checked, under half for an unresolved V gene and the rest for unknown reasons. The V and J calls and clone size were taken over from that table, and D and trimming were inferred from the DNA. This sample lists about 250,000 clones; around nine tenths were detected once. The leading ten clones occupy 1.5% to 2% of the sample.

Findings and caveats that apply to the study as a whole: In a later analysis, HLA-associated TCR beta chains were found to be more clonally expanded and to have lower generation probabilities than equally common non-associated chains. In the study, roughly 160 TCR beta chains were listed as associated with cytomegalovirus. A further reported finding was that TCR beta sequences accurately predicted the HLA-A and HLA-B alleles for most subjects in the first cohort. The classifier was reported to diagnose cytomegalovirus status with high specificity and sensitivity in both the original and validation cohorts. HLA typing was unavailable for some donors at each locus, so association tests used only the typed subset. In a later analysis, the rate of TCR association differed among HLA loci, with DRB1 alleles having the most associated TCRs and HLA-C alleles having the fewest. Broadly in line with IMGT annotations, most TCR beta V segments showed up in productive rearrangements about 90% or about 30% of the time in an earlier analysis of 587 of the donors. According to the authors, the approach could potentially be generalized to other disease states and immunological phenotypes. According to a later genetic analysis, donors in an Asian-associated ancestry cluster had fewer N-insertions in productive TCRs than the approximately 700-donor mean. In vitro tests confirmed that a few of the cytomegalovirus-associated TCR beta chains recognize cytomegalovirus antigens. Most CMV-associated TCR beta chains appeared to be HLA-restricted in a later analysis, and the HLA associations seemed to be driven largely by CMV exposure. Some IMGT-functional V segments, including TRBV6-2 and TRBV6-3, could not be told apart with the 87-base-pair reads, so those segments were excluded. A group of highly shared sequence variants was considered likely to be a technical artifact of the sequencing pipeline. Correlated functional status among segregating V segments might reflect linkage disequilibrium, but an unknown experimental factor could not be ruled out. Presence/absence analyses assumed roughly uniform sequencing depth across donors, an assumption that may not hold. In this cohort, only TCR beta chains were sequenced, and detectable features were limited by the absence of alpha or paired-chain data. In a later analysis, about 17,000 TCR beta sequences were associated with specific HLA alleles at a false discovery rate of 0.05. Assigning TCR associations to individual alleles was difficult when HLA alleles, especially DR and DQ, strongly co-occurred. Because counts were too low, about 17 rarely observed V segments, including chromosome 9 orphons, were excluded from the earlier analysis of around 590 of the donors. A later genetic analysis associated a missense DCLRE1C variant with V-gene and J-gene trimming of TCR beta chains, and an independent cohort replicated the association. Across donors, most TCR sequences were observed very rarely, whereas some public TCRs were present in many individuals. A later analysis reported that several top co-occurrence clusters appeared linked to parvovirus B19, influenza, CMV and Epstein-Barr virus. Immune exposure information for the cohort was limited to CMV serostatus.

The cohort consisted of fewer than 700 healthy bone marrow donors. Cohort members were all nominally healthy when sampled, although unrecorded immune exposures were likely present. The donor was CMV seronegative and was included in the group of a few hundred seronegative cohort members. A peripheral blood sample was collected from each donor, and TCR beta sequencing was performed on peripheral blood mononuclear cells. Genomic DNA extraction from the blood cell samples was performed with the Qiagen DNeasy Blood Extraction Kit. Trimming costs V 6 bases and J 1 base, and their ends lie 12 bases apart. The germline V gene (reference sequence) supplies CDR1 MNHEY and CDR2 SMNVEV. The CDR3 runs 15 residues from the cysteine to the phenylalanine. CDR3 DNA is the only sequence kept; it has 45 bases, read in frame from the first base. About this clone: Its antigen is not yet known. Base-call qualities are not available, and no considerably larger clone is one nucleotide away.

Sequencing was carried out using PBMCs. The V and J genes are TRBV27 and TRBJ2-2; TRBD1 is a possible D gene, resting on 5 matching bases. The TCR originated in a girl aged 2 to 10 in good health and CMV-seronegative. The nucleotides are TGTGCCAGCAGCCCTAGGGGCGTGAACACCGGGGAGCTGTTTTTT. Translated, it reads CASSPRGVNTGELFF.